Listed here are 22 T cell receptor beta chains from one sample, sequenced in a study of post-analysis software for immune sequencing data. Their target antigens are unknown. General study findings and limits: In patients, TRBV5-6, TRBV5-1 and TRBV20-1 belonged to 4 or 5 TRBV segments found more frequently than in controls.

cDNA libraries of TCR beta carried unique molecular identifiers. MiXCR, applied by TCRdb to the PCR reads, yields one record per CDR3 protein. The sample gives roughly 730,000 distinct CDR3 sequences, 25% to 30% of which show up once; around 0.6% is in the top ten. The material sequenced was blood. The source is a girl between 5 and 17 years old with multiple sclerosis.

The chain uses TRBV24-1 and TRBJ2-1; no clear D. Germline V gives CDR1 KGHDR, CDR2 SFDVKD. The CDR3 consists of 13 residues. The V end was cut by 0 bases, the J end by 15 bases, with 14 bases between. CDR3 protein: CATSDLSNARRFF. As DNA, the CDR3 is TGTGCCACCAGTGATTTGTCCAACGCCCGGCGGTTCTTC.

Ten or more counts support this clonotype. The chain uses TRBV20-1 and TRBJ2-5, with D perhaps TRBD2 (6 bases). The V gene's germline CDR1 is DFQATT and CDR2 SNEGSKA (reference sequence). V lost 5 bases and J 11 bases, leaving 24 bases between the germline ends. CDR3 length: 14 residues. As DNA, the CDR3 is TGCAGTGCTTCGTCCGGGAGCCAGCTTCGGGAGCAGTACTTC. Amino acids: CSASSGSQLREQYF.

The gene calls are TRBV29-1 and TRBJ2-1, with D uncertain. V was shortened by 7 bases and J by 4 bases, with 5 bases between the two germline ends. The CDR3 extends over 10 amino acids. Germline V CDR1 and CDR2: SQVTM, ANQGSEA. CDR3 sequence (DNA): TGCAGCGGTGATTACAATGAGCAGTTCTTC. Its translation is CSGDYNEQFF.

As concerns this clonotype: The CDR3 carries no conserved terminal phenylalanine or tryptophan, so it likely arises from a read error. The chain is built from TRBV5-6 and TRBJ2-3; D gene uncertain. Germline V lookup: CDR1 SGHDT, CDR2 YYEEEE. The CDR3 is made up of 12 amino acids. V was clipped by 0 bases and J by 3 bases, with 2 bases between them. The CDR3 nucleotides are TGTGCCAGCAGCTTGGTTACAGATACGCAGTATTGT. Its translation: CASSLVTDTQYC.

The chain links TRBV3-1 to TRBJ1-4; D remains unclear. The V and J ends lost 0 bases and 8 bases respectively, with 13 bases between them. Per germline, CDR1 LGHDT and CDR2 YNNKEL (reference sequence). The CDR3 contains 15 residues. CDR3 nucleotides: TGTGCCAGCAGCCAAGATACCAGGTTGGCGGAAAAACTGTTTTTT. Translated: CASSQDTRLAEKLFF. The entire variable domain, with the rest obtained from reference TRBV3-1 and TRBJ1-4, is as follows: DTAVSQTPKYLVTQMGNDKSIKCEQNLGHDTMYWYKQDSKKFLKIMFSYNNKELIINETVPNRFSPKSPDKAHLNLHINSLELGDSAVYFCASSQDTRLAEKLFFGSGTQLSVL.

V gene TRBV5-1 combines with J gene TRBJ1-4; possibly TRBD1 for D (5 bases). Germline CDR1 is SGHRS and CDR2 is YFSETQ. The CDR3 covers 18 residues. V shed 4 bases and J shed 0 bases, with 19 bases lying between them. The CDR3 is CASSLRGTRQATNEKLFF. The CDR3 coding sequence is TGCGCCAGCAGCCTACGGGGGACGCGTCAGGCAACTAATGAAAAACTGTTTTTT.

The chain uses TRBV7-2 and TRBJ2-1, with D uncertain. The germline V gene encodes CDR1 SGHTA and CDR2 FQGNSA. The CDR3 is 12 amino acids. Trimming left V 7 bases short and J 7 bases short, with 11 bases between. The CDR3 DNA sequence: TGTGCCAGCACCATGAGGCGGAATGAGCAGTTCTTC. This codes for CASTMRRNEQFF.

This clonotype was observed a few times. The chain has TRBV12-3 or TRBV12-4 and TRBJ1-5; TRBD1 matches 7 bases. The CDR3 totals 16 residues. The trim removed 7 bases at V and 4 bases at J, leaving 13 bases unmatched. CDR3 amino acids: CASTRDSRPLNQPQHF. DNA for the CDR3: TGTGCCAGCACCAGGGACAGCCGTCCGCTAAATCAGCCCCAGCATTTT.

This CDR3 reads CSVEWGRGYNEQFF. The CDR3 DNA reads as TGCAGCGTTGAATGGGGCAGGGGTTACAATGAGCAGTTCTTC. The chain recombines TRBV29-1 with TRBJ2-1; the D gene is possibly TRBD1 (6 bases). The CDR3 is 14 residues long. Trimming shortened V by 2 bases and J by 4 bases, and 12 bases separated the two germline ends. Germline CDR1 reads SQVTM; CDR2 reads ANQGSEA.

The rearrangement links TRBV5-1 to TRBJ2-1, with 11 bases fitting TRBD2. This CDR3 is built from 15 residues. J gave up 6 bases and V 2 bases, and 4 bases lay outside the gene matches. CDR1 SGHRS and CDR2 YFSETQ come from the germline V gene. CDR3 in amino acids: CASSLPLAGANEQFF. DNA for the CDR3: TGCGCCAGCAGCTTACCACTAGCGGGGGCCAATGAGCAGTTCTTC.

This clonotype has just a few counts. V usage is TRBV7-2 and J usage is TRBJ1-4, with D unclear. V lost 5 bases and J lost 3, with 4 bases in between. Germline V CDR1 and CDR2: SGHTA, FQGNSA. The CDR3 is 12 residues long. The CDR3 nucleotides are TGTGCCAGCAGCCTTTCTAATGAAAAACTGTTTTTT. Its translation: CASSLSNEKLFF.

CDR3 bases: TGTGCCAGCAGCCAAGGTGCCAGGATGAACACTGAAGCTTTCTTT. The encoded protein is CASSQGARMNTEAFF. The chain combines TRBV14 with TRBJ1-1; the D is unclear. The CDR3 is made up of 15 amino acids. Trimming took off 1 base at V and 0 bases at J, with 9 bases between the two ends. CDR1 and CDR2 (germline): SGHDN, FVKESK.

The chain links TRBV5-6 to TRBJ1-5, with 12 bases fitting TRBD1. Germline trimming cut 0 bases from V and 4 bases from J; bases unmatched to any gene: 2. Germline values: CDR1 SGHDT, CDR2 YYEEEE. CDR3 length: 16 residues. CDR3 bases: TGTGCCAGCAGCTTGGGGGACAGGGGGCCGAATCAGCCCCAGCATTTT. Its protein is CASSLGDRGPNQPQHF.

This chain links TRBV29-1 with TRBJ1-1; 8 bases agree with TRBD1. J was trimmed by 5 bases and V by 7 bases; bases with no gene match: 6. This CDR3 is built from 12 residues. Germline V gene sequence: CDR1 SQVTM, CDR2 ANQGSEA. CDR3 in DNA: TGCAGCGGCCTTGACAGGGGAACTGAAGCTTTCTTT. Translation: CSGLDRGTEAFF.

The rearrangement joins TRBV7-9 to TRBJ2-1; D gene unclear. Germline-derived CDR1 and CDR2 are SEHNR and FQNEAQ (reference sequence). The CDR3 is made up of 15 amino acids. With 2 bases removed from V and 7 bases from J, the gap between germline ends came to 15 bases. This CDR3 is CASSLNAKGRNEQFF. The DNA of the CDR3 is TGTGCCAGCAGCTTAAACGCTAAGGGCAGGAATGAGCAGTTCTTC.

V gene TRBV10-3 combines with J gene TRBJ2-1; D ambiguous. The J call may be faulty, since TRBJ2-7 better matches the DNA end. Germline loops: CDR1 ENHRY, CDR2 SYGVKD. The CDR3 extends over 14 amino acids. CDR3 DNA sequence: TGTGCCATCAGTGACCGACTCCAGCAGAATGAGCAGTACTTC. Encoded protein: CAISDRLQQNEQYF.

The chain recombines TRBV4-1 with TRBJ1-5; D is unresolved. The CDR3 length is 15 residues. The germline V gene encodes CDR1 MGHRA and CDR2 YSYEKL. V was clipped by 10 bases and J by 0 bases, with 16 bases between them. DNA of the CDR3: TGCGCCAACTTAAAGGACCCGTATAGCAATCAGCCCCAGCATTTT. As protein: CANLKDPYSNQPQHF.

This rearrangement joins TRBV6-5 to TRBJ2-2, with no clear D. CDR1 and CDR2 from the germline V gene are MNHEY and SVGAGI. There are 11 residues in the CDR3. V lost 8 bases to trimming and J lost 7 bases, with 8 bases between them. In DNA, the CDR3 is TGTGCCAGCTGTGATGGCGGGGAGCTGTTTTTT. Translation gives CASCDGGELFF.

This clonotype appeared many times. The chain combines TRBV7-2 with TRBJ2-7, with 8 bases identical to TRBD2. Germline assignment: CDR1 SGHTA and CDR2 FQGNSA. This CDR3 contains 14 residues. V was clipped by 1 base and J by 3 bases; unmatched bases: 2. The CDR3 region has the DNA TGTGCCAGCAGCTTAGACGGGAGGGTCTACGAGCAGTACTTC. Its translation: CASSLDGRVYEQYF.

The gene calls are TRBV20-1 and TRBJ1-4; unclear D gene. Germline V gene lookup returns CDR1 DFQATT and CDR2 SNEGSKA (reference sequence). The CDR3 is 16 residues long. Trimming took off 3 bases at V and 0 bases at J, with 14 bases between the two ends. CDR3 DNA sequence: TGCAGTGCTAGGTCTCCGGCGAGTACAACTAATGAAAAACTGTTTTTT. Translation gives CSARSPASTTNEKLFF.

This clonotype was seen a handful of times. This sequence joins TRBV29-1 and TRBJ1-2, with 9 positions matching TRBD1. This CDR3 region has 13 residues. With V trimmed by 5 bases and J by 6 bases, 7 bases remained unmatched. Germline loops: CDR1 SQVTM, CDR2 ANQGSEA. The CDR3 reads CSVSRDRVDGYTF. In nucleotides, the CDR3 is TGCAGCGTTTCCCGGGACAGGGTCGATGGCTACACCTTC.

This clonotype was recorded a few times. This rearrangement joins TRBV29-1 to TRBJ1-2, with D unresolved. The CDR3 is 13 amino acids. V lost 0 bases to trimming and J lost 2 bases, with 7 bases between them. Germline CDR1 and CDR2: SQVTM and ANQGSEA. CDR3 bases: TGCAGCGTTGAAGATCGGCAGAACTATGGCTACACCTTC. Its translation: CSVEDRQNYGYTF. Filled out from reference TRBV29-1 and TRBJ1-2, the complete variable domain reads SAVISQKPSRDICQRGTSLTIQCQVDSQVTMMFWYRQQPGQSLTLIATANQGSEATYESGFVIDKFPISRPNLTFSTLTVSNMSPEDSSIYLCSVEDRQNYGYTFGSGTRLTVV.